These 18 T cell receptor beta chains came from one sample sequenced in a study of CD8 T cells in Susac syndrome. RNA amounts of about 0.45 to 1 ug underwent reverse transcription with random hexamers. TCRdb fed the immunoSEQ multiplex PCR reads into MiXCR, producing one record per CDR3 protein. The repertoire holds more than 100,000 distinct CDR3 sequences, with about 94% as singletons. Sequencing was done on a sample of CD8+ T cells from PBMCs. All receptors derive from a human donor with Susac syndrome.

This clonotype was seen only once. This chain connects TRBV14 to TRBJ1-1, with D unresolved. Trimming shortened V by 0 bases and J by 0 bases, and 8 bases separated the two germline ends. This CDR3 is 15 amino acids long. Germline lookup yields CDR1 SGHDN and CDR2 FVKESK. The CDR3 loop reads CASSQDPTMNTEAFF. The CDR3, as DNA: TGTGCCAGCAGCCAAGATCCAACTATGAACACTGAAGCTTTCTTT.

The J gene is TRBJ2-1, the V gene TRBV29-1, with 7 bases that match TRBD2. The CDR3 has 13 amino acids. Germline CDR1 SQVTM, CDR2 ANQGSEA. V lost 8 bases and J lost 2; bases outside the gene matches: 6. The CDR3: CSTPGTTYNEQFF. The CDR3 coding sequence is TGCAGCACCCCCGGGACTACCTACAATGAGCAGTTCTTC.

This clonotype occurred once. This rearrangement joins TRBV2 to TRBJ2-7; 9 bases fit TRBD1. Germline assignment: CDR1 SNHLY and CDR2 FYNNEI. The CDR3 spans 16 residues. Losses at the gene ends were 2 bases for V and 1 base for J; bases not matched to a gene: 6. This CDR3 reads CASSEPGTGRSYEQYF. The CDR3 DNA is TGTGCCAGCAGTGAACCCGGGACAGGGCGGTCCTACGAGCAGTACTTC.

This chain connects TRBV4-3 to TRBJ2-1; D is possibly TRBD1 (5 bases). There are 19 residues in the CDR3. The V gene lost 1 base and the J gene lost 0 bases, with 19 bases spanning the gap. Per germline, CDR1 LGHNA and CDR2 YSLEER. CDR3 nucleotides: TGCGCCAGCAGCCAAGGAGTAGGGGCTGTCCCAAGCTCCTACAATGAGCAGTTCTTC. This sequence encodes CASSQGVGAVPSSYNEQFF.

This clonotype appeared once. V and J are TRBV3-1 and TRBJ2-1; D ambiguous. CDR1 LGHDT and CDR2 YNNKEL come from the germline V gene (reference sequence). The CDR3 is 14 residues long. Trimming took 3 bases from V and 7 from J, leaving 13 bases between them. The CDR3 protein is CASSQNDLVNEQFF. CDR3 in DNA: TGTGCCAGCAGCCAGAACGATCTAGTGAATGAGCAGTTCTTC.

The V call is TRBV2, the J call TRBJ2-1, with D possibly matching TRBD2 (5 bases). The CDR3 is 16 residues long. The germline CDR1 and CDR2 sequences are SNHLY and FYNNEI. V shed 4 bases and J shed 4 bases, with 17 bases lying between them. CDR3 sequence (DNA): TGTGCCAGCAGTGGGGGAAACGGGGAACCTTACAATGAGCAGTTCTTC. This encodes CASSGGNGEPYNEQFF.

The chain employs TRBV29-1 and TRBJ1-1; maybe TRBD1 (6 bases). V lost 4 bases and J 0 bases, leaving 15 bases between the germline ends. The length of the CDR3 is 15 residues. CDR1 SQVTM and CDR2 ANQGSEA come from the germline V gene. The CDR3 DNA sequence: TGCAGCGTTGGGGGGTTGCAGGGGATGAACACTGAAGCTTTCTTT. It codes for CSVGGLQGMNTEAFF.

The chain couples TRBV20-1 to TRBJ1-5; D might be TRBD1 (5 bases). The CDR3 contains 15 residues. The V and J ends lost 5 bases and 6 bases respectively, with 20 bases between them. Per the germline V gene, CDR1 is DFQATT and CDR2 is SNEGSKA (reference sequence). The CDR3 region has the DNA TGCAGTGCTCCCACGTCGGGAGGGGCGGCTCAGCCCCAGCATTTT. It specifies CSAPTSGGAAQPQHF.

The V and J genes are TRBV13 and TRBJ2-7; 7 nucleotides align to TRBD1. V dropped 5 bases and J dropped 2; count of bases not matched to a gene: 3. CDR3 length: 13 residues. Germline loops: CDR1 PRHDT, CDR2 FYEKMQ (reference sequence). The CDR3 loop is CASSEGQTYEQYF. In DNA, the CDR3 is TGTGCCAGCAGCGAGGGACAGACCTACGAGCAGTACTTC. The complete variable domain, with remaining parts taken from reference TRBV13 and TRBJ2-7, reads AAGVIQSPRHLIKEKRETATLKCYPIPRHDTVYWYQQGPGQDPQFLISFYEKMQSDKGSIPDRFSAQQFSDYHSELNMSSLELGDSALYFCASSEGQTYEQYFGPGTRLTVT.

The chain is built from TRBV9 and TRBJ2-3; 12 bases fit TRBD2. This CDR3 spans 18 amino acids. The V segment lost 0 bases and the J segment 1 base; nucleotides outside the gene matches: 6. Germline V gene sequence: CDR1 SGDLS, CDR2 YYNGEE. This CDR3 reads CASSVEGLAGSRTDTQYF. The DNA of the CDR3 is TGTGCCAGCAGCGTAGAGGGACTAGCGGGCTCCCGCACAGATACGCAGTATTTT. Combining the CDR3 with reference TRBV9 and TRBJ2-3 gives the whole variable domain DSGVTQTPKHLITATGQRVTLRCSPRSGDLSVYWYQQSLDQGLQFLIQYYNGEERAKGNILERFSAQQFPDLHSELNLSSLELGDSALYFCASSVEGLAGSRTDTQYFGPGTRLTVL.

A single count supports this clonotype. The V call is TRBV5-1, the J call TRBJ2-1, with 11 bases fitting TRBD1. V lost 3 bases and J lost 7; bases outside the gene matches: 18. The CDR3 sequence is 19 residues long. Per germline, CDR1 SGHRS and CDR2 YFSETQ. CDR3 DNA: TGCGCCAGCAGCTGGCGGGGAGTGAACGCGGACAGGGGGCAGAATGAGCAGTTCTTC. This sequence encodes CASSWRGVNADRGQNEQFF.

The gene calls are TRBV19 and TRBJ2-7; possibly TRBD2 for D (6 bases). The CDR3 sequence is 14 residues long. The V gene lost 5 bases and the J gene lost 3 bases, with 14 bases spanning the gap. Germline CDR1 and CDR2: LNHDA and SQIVND (reference sequence). This CDR3 is CASSATGEGYEQYF. In nucleotides, the CDR3 is TGTGCCAGTAGTGCAACGGGAGAAGGCTACGAGCAGTACTTC. The whole variable domain, filled in from reference TRBV19 and TRBJ2-7, reads DGGITQSPKYLFRKEGQNVTLSCEQNLNHDAMYWYRQDPGQGLRLIYYSQIVNDFQKGDIAEGYSVSREKKESFPLTVTSAQKNPTAFYLCASSATGEGYEQYFGPGTRLTVT.

The rearrangement links TRBV4-2 to TRBJ2-7, with D tentatively TRBD2 (6 bases). The CDR3 sequence is 15 residues long. Germline V gives CDR1 LGHNA, CDR2 YNFKEQ. Trimming shortened V by 4 bases and J by 3 bases, and 16 bases separated the two germline ends. The CDR3 region is CASSLSKLEGYEQYF. CDR3 sequence (DNA): TGTGCCAGCAGCCTATCGAAATTGGAGGGCTACGAGCAGTACTTC.

The chain employs TRBV9 and TRBJ1-2; D may be TRBD1 (5 bases). V was shortened by 4 bases and J by 8 bases, with 18 bases between the two germline ends. The CDR3 length is 14 residues. CDR1 is SGDLS, CDR2 YYNGEE, per germline. The CDR3 loop reads CASSPRDRPGGYTF. The CDR3 DNA is TGTGCCAGCAGCCCCCGGGACCGCCCCGGGGGCTACACCTTC.

This clonotype came up a few times. The rearrangement joins TRBV12-3 or TRBV12-4 to TRBJ1-5; no firm D call. This CDR3 spans 14 amino acids. The V end was cut by 5 bases, the J end by 2 bases, with 10 bases between. As DNA, the CDR3 is TGTGCCAGCAGTCGCTGGGGAGGCAATCAGCCCCAGCATTTT. Its protein product is CASSRWGGNQPQHF.

This chain connects TRBV12-3 or TRBV12-4 to TRBJ1-2; weak D call: TRBD1 (6 bases). The ends were cut back, 5 bases at V and 5 bases at J, with 12 bases in the middle. The CDR3 sequence is 13 residues long. The CDR3 loop is CASSPQGRYGYTF. CDR3 in DNA: TGTGCCAGCAGTCCCCAGGGGAGATATGGCTACACCTTC.

The gene calls are TRBV7-9 and TRBJ2-7; TRBD1 aligns across 7 bases. Trimming cost V 8 bases and J 7 bases; bases outside gene matches: 11. Germline lookup yields CDR1 SEHNR and CDR2 FQNEAQ (reference sequence). This CDR3 comprises 13 residues. CDR3 sequence (DNA): TGTGCCAGCGTCGGTCAGGGGGTGGGGGAGCAGTACTTC. It specifies CASVGQGVGEQYF.

The CDR3 DNA reads as TGCGCCAGCAGCCAAGGGAAGGGCTATAGCAATCAGCCCCAGCATTTT. It yields the protein CASSQGKGYSNQPQHF. This chain joins TRBV4-1 and TRBJ1-5; no definite D call. Deletions cut 1 base from V and 0 bases from J, with 10 bases between. This CDR3 is built from 16 residues. Germline loops: CDR1 MGHRA, CDR2 YSYEKL.